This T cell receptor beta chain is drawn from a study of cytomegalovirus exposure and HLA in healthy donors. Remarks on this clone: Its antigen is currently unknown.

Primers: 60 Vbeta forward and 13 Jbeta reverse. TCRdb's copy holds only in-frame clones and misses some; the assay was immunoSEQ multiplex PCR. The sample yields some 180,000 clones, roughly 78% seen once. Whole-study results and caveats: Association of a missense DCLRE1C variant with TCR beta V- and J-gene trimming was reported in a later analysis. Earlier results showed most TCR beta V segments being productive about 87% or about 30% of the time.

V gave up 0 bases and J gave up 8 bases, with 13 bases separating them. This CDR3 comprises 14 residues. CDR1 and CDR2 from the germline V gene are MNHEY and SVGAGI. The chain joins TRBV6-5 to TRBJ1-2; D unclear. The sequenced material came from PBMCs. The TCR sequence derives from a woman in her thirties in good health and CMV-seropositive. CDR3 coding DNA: TGTGCCAGCAGTTACTCACTAGGGCAAGGGGGCTACACCTTC. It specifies CASSYSLGQGGYTF.